A selection of T cell receptor beta chains follows, all from one sample in a study of blood T cell repertoires in COVID-19. Measured with immunoSEQ multiplex PCR; TCRdb has only the in-frame clones, and not every one. The sample records about 400,000 clones, around 87% being singletons. Sequencing was done on a sample of peripheral blood. The receptors derive from a human donor in a cohort sampled during active COVID-19. Each CDR3 is given with its conserved first and last residue. D genes are given only for firm matches. Expanded clones are given a class, and other clones once, few, many or no size at all.

d_call j_call v_call clone_size cdr3_aa cdr3_nt
- TRBJ1-2 TRBV30 - CAWSVLDGYTF TGTGCCTGGAGTGTACTGGATGGCTACACCTTC
- TRBJ1-5 TRBV6-1 - CASSGRGGSTSNQPQHF TGTGCCAGCAGTGGGCGGGGAGGGAGCACCAGCAATCAGCCCCAGCATTTT
- TRBJ1-1 TRBV28 - CASSADSTEAFF TGTGCCAGCAGCGCCGACAGTACTGAAGCTTTCTTT
- TRBJ2-7 TRBV28 - CANIRRVAVFYEQYF TGTGCCAACATACGTAGGGTAGCGGTCTTCTACGAGCAGTACTTC
- TRBJ2-3 TRBV2 - CASTSGSTQYF TGTGCCAGCACCTCGGGGTCTACGCAGTATTTT
- TRBJ1-6 TRBV28 - CASTGIDSPLHF TGTGCCAGCACAGGGATTGATTCACCCCTCCACTTT
TRBD1 TRBJ1-2 TRBV7-9 - CASSPSRDRGGYTF TGTGCCAGCAGCCCGAGTCGGGACAGGGGAGGCTACACCTTC
- TRBJ2-7 TRBV5-5 once CASSLEATGYYEQYF TGTGCCAGCAGCTTGGAAGCGACAGGTTACTACGAGCAGTACTTC
TRBD2 TRBJ2-5 TRBV2 - CASSWTSAGETQYF TGTGCCAGCAGTTGGACTAGCGCAGGGGAGACCCAGTACTTC
TRBD1 TRBJ1-3 TRBV5-1 - CASSSTGVGGNTIYF TGCGCCAGCAGCTCCACAGGGGTTGGTGGAAACACCATATATTTT
- TRBJ2-5 TRBV7-9 - CASSPAGGTVIQETQYF TGTGCCAGCAGCCCCGCTGGCGGGACAGTTATACAAGAGACCCAGTACTTC
- TRBJ1-2 TRBV29-1 - CSVEVFRRGYTF TGCAGCGTTGAAGTGTTCCGGAGGGGCTACACCTTC
TRBD2 TRBJ2-1 TRBV18 - CASSPRGGSSYNEQFF TGTGCCAGCTCACCACGGGGCGGGAGCTCCTACAATGAGCAGTTCTTC
TRBD2 TRBJ2-1 TRBV7-6 - CASSLVVTTGTSGYNEQFF TGTGCCAGCAGCTTAGTGGTGACGACCGGGACTAGCGGTTACAATGAGCAGTTCTTC
- TRBJ2-7 TRBV11-2 - CASSPPDIPVHEQYF TGTGCCAGCAGCCCACCGGACATCCCTGTCCACGAGCAGTACTTC
TRBD1 TRBJ2-2 TRBV24-1 - CATSDQGQGSTGELFF TGTGCCACCAGTGACCAGGGACAGGGAAGCACCGGGGAGCTGTTTTTT
- TRBJ2-5 TRBV11-3 - CASSLGSGQETQYF TGTGCCAGCAGCTTAGGGAGCGGTCAAGAGACCCAGTACTTC
- TRBJ1-4 TRBV20-1 - CSASDGEKLFF TGCAGTGCTAGTGACGGTGAAAAACTGTTTTTT
- TRBJ2-2 TRBV9 - CASSVGGGQAAGELFF TGTGCCAGCAGCGTAGGAGGGGGACAAGCAGCCGGGGAGCTGTTTTTT
- TRBJ2-3 TRBV29-1 - CSVGNRESTDTQYF TGCAGCGTTGGAAACAGGGAGAGCACAGATACGCAGTATTTT
TRBD1 TRBJ1-4 TRBV5-1 - CASSPGTDRGTNEKLFF TGCGCCAGCAGCCCCGGGACCGACAGGGGAACTAATGAAAAACTGTTTTTT
- TRBJ2-3 TRBV3-1/TRBV3-2 - CASSRQKDPSTDTQYF TGTGCCAGCAGTCGACAAAAGGATCCTAGCACAGATACGCAGTATTTT
- TRBJ1-4 TRBV19 - CASSNRFGGREKLFF TGTGCCAGTAGTAATCGATTCGGGGGACGTGAAAAACTGTTTTTT
TRBD1 TRBJ1-2 TRBV6-5 - CASSRAGTAYGYTF TGTGCCAGCAGTCGAGCCGGGACAGCCTATGGCTACACCTTC
- TRBJ2-5 TRBV20-1 - CSARDSETQYF TGCAGTGCTAGAGATTCGGAGACCCAGTACTTC
- TRBJ2-2 TRBV5-1 - CASSLGQGMTGELFF TGCGCCAGCAGCTTGGGGCAGGGGATGACCGGGGAGCTGTTTTTT
TRBD1 TRBJ2-1 TRBV5-1 - CASGTGSWNEQFF TGCGCCAGCGGGACAGGGTCGTGGAATGAGCAGTTCTTC
TRBD2 TRBJ2-1 TRBV10-2 - CASSELGLAGDEQFF TGCGCCAGCAGTGAGCTAGGACTAGCTGGGGATGAGCAGTTCTTC
- TRBJ1-2 TRBV3-1/TRBV3-2 - CASSQDPVAYGYTF TGTGCCAGCAGCCAAGATCCAGTAGCCTATGGCTACACCTTC
- TRBJ1-5 TRBV6-2/TRBV6-3 - CASSYPYRVGASNQPQHF TGTGCCAGCAGTTACCCTTACAGGGTAGGGGCGAGCAATCAGCCCCAGCATTTT
TRBD1 TRBJ1-3 TRBV9 - CASSVDGTGGLLSGNTIYF TGTGCCAGCAGCGTAGATGGGACAGGGGGATTGCTCTCTGGAAACACCATATATTTT
- TRBJ2-1 TRBV11-1 - CASSLRLVSYNEQFF TGTGCCAGCAGCCTAAGACTAGTATCCTACAATGAGCAGTTCTTC
- TRBJ2-6 TRBV18 - CASSLQGSGANVLTF TGTGCCAGCTCACTCCAGGGGTCTGGGGCCAACGTCCTGACTTTC
TRBD2 TRBJ2-1 TRBV3-1/TRBV3-2 - CASSPHPGTSGVNEQFF TGTGCCAGCAGCCCTCACCCGGGGACTAGCGGGGTTAATGAGCAGTTCTTC
TRBD1 TRBJ1-4 TRBV19 - CANRRTGEGEKLFF TGTGCCAATAGGAGGACAGGGGAAGGTGAAAAACTGTTTTTT
TRBD1 TRBJ1-1 TRBV10-3 many CAISESGGERTEAFF TGTGCCATCAGTGAGTCAGGGGGCGAGAGGACTGAAGCTTTCTTT
- TRBJ2-7 TRBV5-8 - CASSLGRPSLEQYF TGTGCCAGCAGCTTGGGGAGGCCCTCTCTCGAGCAGTACTTC
TRBD2 TRBJ2-7 TRBV9 - CASSSIGTSGTQYF TGTGCCAGCAGCTCAATCGGGACTAGCGGGACTCAGTACTTC
TRBD1 TRBJ2-3 TRBV7-9 - CASSRSGGHPDTQYF TGTGCCAGCAGTCGATCAGGGGGCCATCCAGATACGCAGTATTTT
TRBD2 TRBJ2-1 TRBV3-1/TRBV3-2 - CASSPLAGAYNEQFF TGTGCCAGCAGCCCCTTAGCGGGGGCATACAATGAGCAGTTCTTC
- TRBJ2-7 TRBV9 - CASSVGSLTGPGYEQYF TGTGCCAGCAGCGTAGGATCCCTAACAGGGCCGGGGTACGAGCAGTACTTC
- TRBJ2-1 TRBV7-3 - CASSSQGSGEQFF TGTGCCAGCAGCTCCCAGGGTAGTGGTGAGCAGTTCTTC
TRBD1 TRBJ2-2 TRBV19 - CASSFPEGAVGELFF TGTGCCAGTAGTTTTCCCGAGGGGGCGGTCGGGGAGCTGTTTTTT
- TRBJ2-7 TRBV5-1 - CASSFSTGPFYEQYF TGCGCCAGCAGTTTCTCGACAGGACCCTTTTACGAGCAGTACTTC
TRBD1 TRBJ1-6 TRBV23-1 once CASSQGRGPHMTLHF TGCGCCAGCAGTCAGGGCAGGGGGCCCCATATGACCCTCCACTTT
TRBD2 TRBJ2-1 TRBV3-1/TRBV3-2 - CASSSRLAGGLKQFF TGTGCCAGCAGCTCCCGGTTAGCGGGGGGTTTAAAGCAGTTCTTC
- TRBJ1-2 TRBV29-1 - CSVATADNYGYTF TGCAGCGTTGCGACGGCGGATAACTATGGCTACACCTTC